This T cell receptor beta chain stems from a study of multiple sclerosis patients with progressive multifocal leukoencephalopathy. Study results and caveats: Most PML patients had lower entropy, suggesting less diverse TRB repertoires.

Spiked into each PCR were synthetic inline TR CDR3 controls of all V-J pairings. Sequencing was performed with immunoSEQ multiplex PCR; in TCRdb, only in-frame clones are kept and a portion is missing. This table holds fewer than 40,000 clones, roughly 87% found once. A word on this clone: As yet, its antigen is unknown.

V lost 4 bases to trimming and J lost 5 bases, with 13 bases between them. The length of the CDR3 is 14 residues. Per germline, CDR1 SEHNR and CDR2 FQNEAQ (reference sequence). Documented time point: time of PML onset. After about 15 to 56 months on natalizumab, the natalizumab-treated patients developed PML. At PML onset, T3 blood samples were taken. This specimen was PBMCs, taken from a patient treated with natalizumab. The origin of this receptor is a woman in her thirties or forties with progressive multifocal leukoencephalopathy. The chain links TRBV7-9 to TRBJ2-3; no clear D. The CDR3 sequence is CASSSRVAGDTQYF. The CDR3 nucleotides read TGTGCCAGCAGCTCCCGGGTAGCCGGAGATACGCAGTATTTT.